The next 25 T cell receptor beta chains were all read from a single sample in a study of early T cells in non-severe SARS-CoV-2 infection. TCRdb re-derived calls from the 5' RACE reads in MiXCR, one entry per CDR3 protein. Of around 65,000 distinct CDR3 sequences listed, approximately 12% are singletons. The sample consisted of whole blood, taken at baseline. Receptors originate from an adult who was a healthcare worker with PCR-confirmed SARS-CoV-2 infection or an uninfected control (not recorded which).

V gene TRBV4-3 combines with J gene TRBJ2-3; tentative D call: TRBD2 (6 bases). CDR3 length: 14 residues. Trimming removed 0 bases at V and 5 bases at J, with 9 bases between. Germline V gene data show CDR1 as LGHNA and CDR2 as YSLEER. CDR3 in DNA: TGCGCCAGCAGCCAAGATCCGGGAGAAGATACGCAGTATTTT. Translating it yields CASSQDPGEDTQYF.

In this sample, this clonotype turned up a few times. This chain uses TRBV5-5 with TRBJ2-1; TRBD2 aligns across 8 bases. The trim removed 0 bases at V and 4 bases at J, leaving 3 bases unmatched. The length of the CDR3 is 15 residues. Germline V gene sequence: CDR1 SGHKS, CDR2 YYEKEE (reference sequence). This chain's CDR3 is CASSLEASGYNEQFF. CDR3 sequence (DNA): TGTGCCAGCAGCTTGGAGGCTAGCGGGTACAATGAGCAGTTCTTC. The whole variable domain, remainder taken from reference TRBV5-5 and TRBJ2-1, is DAGVTQSPTHLIKTRGQQVTLRCSPISGHKSVSWYQQVLGQGPQFIFQYYEKEERGRGNFPDRFSARQFPNYSSELNVNALLLGDSALYLCASSLEASGYNEQFFGPGTRLTVL.

The J gene is TRBJ2-2, the V gene TRBV25-1; 11 bases align to TRBD1. CDR1 and CDR2 (germline): MGHDK, SYGVNS. The CDR3 length is 17 residues. Losses at the gene ends were 4 bases for V and 5 bases for J; bases not matched to a gene: 9. Here the CDR3 DNA reads TGTGCCAGCAGTGCTGGACAGGGGGCGAGGAGAACCGGGGAGCTGTTTTTT. This codes for CASSAGQGARRTGELFF.

This clonotype was detected ten times or more. This rearrangement joins TRBV28 to TRBJ2-1; tentatively, D is TRBD2 (5 bases). The germline V gene encodes CDR1 MDHEN and CDR2 SYDVKM. Trimming removed 5 bases at V and 4 bases at J, with 9 bases between. The CDR3 is 13 amino acids. This CDR3 is CASSPPGYNEQFF. The CDR3 bases are TGTGCCAGCAGTCCCCCGGGGTACAATGAGCAGTTCTTC.

This clonotype has a handful of counts. The rearrangement links TRBV12-3 or TRBV12-4 to TRBJ2-5; TRBD1 or TRBD2 may be the D gene (5 bases each). V was clipped by 1 base and J by 3 bases, with 9 bases between them. The CDR3 covers 14 residues. This CDR3 is CASSLGMGEETQYF. CDR3 bases: TGTGCCAGCAGTTTAGGAATGGGGGAAGAGACCCAGTACTTC.

This clonotype was seen many times. This chain joins TRBV9 and TRBJ2-5; D might be TRBD1 (6 bases). This CDR3 spans 15 amino acids. Trimming shortened V by 0 bases and J by 2 bases, and 11 bases separated the two germline ends. Germline-derived CDR1 and CDR2 are SGDLS and YYNGEE. CDR3 bases: TGTGCCAGCAGCGTAGGAGGGGGAGTACAAGAGACCCAGTACTTC. It yields the protein CASSVGGGVQETQYF.

This clonotype occurred a few times. The chain joins TRBV7-2 to TRBJ2-2; 7 bases are a match to TRBD2. The CDR3 has 15 residues. Trimming at V came to 5 bases and at J to 5 bases, leaving 8 bases not matched to a gene. Germline CDR1 is SGHTA and CDR2 is FQGNSA. DNA for the CDR3: TGTGCCAGCAGCCGCATCGGGGGAGGGACCGGGGAGCTGTTTTTT. It codes for CASSRIGGGTGELFF.

The rearrangement joins TRBV10-1 to TRBJ2-1; D uncertain. The CDR3 loop spans 15 amino acids. The germline CDR1 and CDR2 sequences are WNHNN and SYGVQD (reference sequence). Trimming removed 0 bases at V and 2 bases at J, with 8 bases between. The CDR3 nucleotides are TGCGCCAGCAGTGAGTCCACGGACCCCTACAATGAGCAGTTCTTC. Protein product: CASSESTDPYNEQFF.

CDR3 loop: CASSASSGGPYNEQFF. The CDR3, as DNA: TGTGCCAGCAGCGCATCTAGCGGGGGGCCCTACAATGAGCAGTTCTTC. This chain links TRBV9 with TRBJ2-1; 11 bases agree with TRBD2. The germline gives CDR1 SGDLS, CDR2 YYNGEE. The CDR3 is made up of 16 amino acids. With V trimmed by 3 bases and J by 2 bases, 4 bases remained unmatched.

As to this clonotype: With a much larger clone just one base away, this may be a read error. The chain employs TRBV7-8 and TRBJ2-3; no clear D gene. Trimming took off 5 bases at V and 5 bases at J, with 17 bases between the two ends. CDR3 length: 15 amino acids. Germline values: CDR1 SGHVS, CDR2 FQNEAQ. The CDR3 loop is CASSPLNSRKDTQYF. CDR3 coding DNA: TGTGCCAGCAGCCCTCTAAACTCCCGCAAAGATACGCAGTATTTT. The full variable domain, its missing parts supplied by reference TRBV7-8 and TRBJ2-3, is GAGVSQSPRYKVAKRGQDVALRCDPISGHVSLFWYQQALGQGPEFLTYFQNEAQLDKSGLPSDRFFAERPEGSVSTLKIQRTQQEDSAVYLCASSPLNSRKDTQYFGPGTRLTVL.

This clonotype was observed a handful of times. This chain links TRBV7-9 with TRBJ2-1; TRBD2 agrees at 8 bases. This CDR3 is built from 15 residues. CDR1 and CDR2 from the germline V gene are SEHNR and FQNEAQ (reference sequence). V shed 5 bases and J 2 bases; nucleotides not matched to a gene: 5. CDR3 sequence (DNA): TGTGCCAGCAGCCGAAGCGGGGGTGCCTACAATGAGCAGTTCTTC. Its translation: CASSRSGGAYNEQFF. Drawing the rest from reference TRBV7-9 and TRBJ2-1, the complete variable domain is DTGVSQNPRHKITKRGQNVTFRCDPISEHNRLYWYRQTLGQGPEFLTYFQNEAQLEKSRLLSDRFSAERPKGSFSTLEIQRTEQGDSAMYLCASSRSGGAYNEQFFGPGTRLTVL.

This clonotype has more than one count but fewer than ten. J is TRBJ2-3 and V is TRBV11-2, with TRBD2 identical over 11 bases. The germline gives CDR1 SGHAT, CDR2 FQNNGV. V shed 5 bases, J shed 9 bases, and the junction held 25 bases outside the gene matches. CDR3 length: 20 residues. This CDR3 is CASSPLVTSGGPGRTDTQYF. CDR3 nucleotide sequence: TGTGCCAGCAGCCCCTTGGTAACTAGCGGGGGCCCAGGGAGAACTGACACGCAGTATTTT.

This clonotype was seen a handful of times. The chain links TRBV6-6 to TRBJ1-1; possible D gene TRBD1, 5 bases. The ends were cut back, 7 bases at V and 5 bases at J, with 8 bases in the middle. Per germline, CDR1 MNHNY and CDR2 SVGAGI (reference sequence). CDR3 length equals 11 residues. The chain's CDR3 is CASIGGTEAFF. The DNA of the CDR3 is TGTGCCAGCATTGGGGGTACTGAAGCTTTCTTT.

This clonotype occurred a few times. The chain couples TRBV7-6 to TRBJ2-7; tentatively, D is TRBD1 (6 bases). CDR1 SGHVS and CDR2 FNYEAQ come from the germline V gene. This CDR3 is 14 amino acids long. With 4 bases removed from V and 2 bases from J, the gap between germline ends came to 12 bases. CDR3 protein: CASSSGHQPYEQYF. CDR3 in DNA: TGTGCCAGCAGCTCGGGACACCAGCCCTACGAGCAGTACTTC.

In its sample, this clonotype was seen a few times. V usage is TRBV5-6 and J usage is TRBJ2-7; 7 bases match TRBD1. This CDR3 comprises 15 residues. V lost 4 bases, J lost 5 bases, and 12 bases stayed unmatched. Germline lookup yields CDR1 SGHDT and CDR2 YYEEEE. The CDR3 sequence: CASSPYRGALDEQYF. DNA of the CDR3: TGTGCCAGCAGCCCATACAGGGGAGCCCTGGACGAGCAGTACTTC.

The CDR3 sequence is CASSSRDRGPYNEQFF. The CDR3 bases are TGTGCCAGCAGCTCAAGGGACAGGGGACCCTACAATGAGCAGTTCTTC. This chain uses TRBV5-5 with TRBJ2-1, with 10 bases matching TRBD1. Germline CDR1 SGHKS, CDR2 YYEKEE (reference sequence). This CDR3 comprises 16 residues. Trimming removed 3 bases from V and 2 bases from J; junction bases left unmatched: 5.

For this clonotype: One junction end does not reproduce the germline sequence, and a read error may be involved. The chain joins TRBV20-1 to TRBJ2-1, with 11 bases that match TRBD1. Per the germline V gene, CDR1 is DFQATT and CDR2 is SNEGSKA (reference sequence). The CDR3 has 15 residues. In DNA form, the CDR3 reads TGCAGTGCTAACCCGGGACAGGGGGACCACAATGAGCTGTTCTTC. Translating it yields CSANPGQGDHNELFF.

This chain links TRBV28 with TRBJ1-2, with 10 bases lining up with TRBD1. The CDR3 loop spans 15 amino acids. From germline, CDR1 is MDHEN and CDR2 SYDVKM. The ends lost 6 bases at V and 5 bases at J; junction bases unmatched: 9. The CDR3, as DNA: TGTGCCAGCAGGGAAGACAGGGGGCTGCCTTATGGCTACACCTTC. This codes for CASREDRGLPYGYTF.

This clonotype appeared many times. V gene TRBV27 combines with J gene TRBJ2-3; perhaps TRBD2 as D (5 bases). CDR1 and CDR2 from the germline V gene are MNHEY and SMNVEV (reference sequence). V was pared by 7 bases and J by 1 base, with 15 bases between. This CDR3 has 15 amino acids. CDR3 nucleotides: TGTGCCAGCACAAATAGGAGGATGGGCACAGATACGCAGTATTTT. As protein: CASTNRRMGTDTQYF.

This clonotype was picked up many times. The rearrangement uses TRBV15 and TRBJ2-1; maybe TRBD1 (5 bases). The CDR3 sequence is 16 residues long. Trimming removed 0 bases from V and 5 bases from J, with 14 bases in between. The V gene's germline CDR1 is LNHNV and CDR2 YYDKDF (reference sequence). CDR3 amino acids: CATSRDPFAGNNEQFF. The CDR3 bases are TGTGCCACCAGCAGAGATCCCTTCGCAGGGAACAATGAGCAGTTCTTC.

This clonotype has only a few counts. The chain couples TRBV20-1 to TRBJ2-1; 15 bases map to TRBD2. CDR3 length: 17 residues. Germline V lookup: CDR1 DFQATT, CDR2 SNEGSKA (reference sequence). Losses at the gene ends were 4 bases for V and 3 bases for J; bases not matched to a gene: 7. The chain's CDR3 is CSAKRTSGGAFYNEQFF. The CDR3 DNA follows: TGCAGTGCTAAACGGACTAGCGGGGGGGCCTTCTACAATGAGCAGTTCTTC.

This clonotype was found a few times. V usage is TRBV3-1 and J usage is TRBJ2-1, with D possibly matching TRBD1 (6 bases). The CDR3 runs 15 residues. Looked up from germline, CDR1 is LGHDT and CDR2 is YNNKEL (reference sequence). Trimming took 5 bases from V and 13 from J, leaving 24 bases between them. The CDR3 sequence: CASSSRQALGHGQFF. For the CDR3, the DNA is TGTGCCAGCAGCTCCCGACAGGCCCTAGGCCATGGTCAGTTCTTC.

This chain links TRBV20-1 with TRBJ2-3; 9 nucleotides agree with TRBD2. J was trimmed by 0 bases and V by 3 bases; bases with no gene match: 10. CDR3 length: 17 residues. Germline CDR1 DFQATT, CDR2 SNEGSKA (reference sequence). The CDR3 spells CSASLPSGDPSTDTQYF. For the CDR3, the DNA is TGCAGTGCTAGTTTGCCTAGCGGGGACCCAAGCACAGATACGCAGTATTTT.

This clonotype was counted many times. V and J are TRBV28 and TRBJ2-1, with D maybe TRBD2 (5 bases). Deletions cut 11 bases from V and 7 bases from J, with 27 bases between. The V gene's germline CDR1 is MDHEN and CDR2 SYDVKM. The CDR3 is 16 residues long. In nucleotides, the CDR3 is TGTGCCGCCAGCAGCGAGACTCACCCCTGGAGGAATGAGCAGTTCTTC. Translated: CAASSETHPWRNEQFF.

On this clonotype itself: This could be a read error, since a much larger clone is one nucleotide away. V gene TRBV19 combines with J gene TRBJ2-3; D unclear. CDR1 and CDR2 from the germline V gene are LNHDA and SQIVND (reference sequence). The CDR3 sequence is 11 residues long. The CDR3 DNA reads TGTGTCAGTAGTATAAAAGATACGCAGTATTTT. Protein product: CVSSIKDTQYF.